This T cell receptor beta chain appears in the sequencing data of a study of blood T cell repertoires in COVID-19 (TCRdb year 2020). Study-wide context: The collaborator samples originated in the United States, Italy and Spain and spanned the acute and convalescent phases of COVID-19. The material from the prospective study consisted of cDNA or gDNA derived from T cells, B-cell-depleted T cells, or PBMCs. Deeply sampled blood TCRbeta repertoires from subjects exposed to, actively infected with, or recovered from COVID-19 were included in the dataset. A freely available public database, intended as a resource for researchers studying the immune response to SARS-CoV-2, is where the repertoires were released. The samples were drawn from the first 160 participants of the ongoing ImmuneRACE study and from 1,254 subjects provided by 6 global collaborators. A de-identified subject ID, COVID-19 status, age in years and sex were almost always included in the sample metadata. Where available, HLA class I and class II types were obtained from metadata supplied by the sample provider rather than from assay-based typing. Overall results and qualifications from the work: The amount of clinical and demographic metadata varied by source and participant and was provided uncurated.

Taken from the germline V gene (reference sequence), the CDR1 and CDR2 loops are GTSNPN and SVGIG. Spanning cysteine to phenylalanine, the CDR3 consists of 14 amino acids. Just CDR3 DNA is preserved here, 42 bases in frame from base 1. Trimming leaves V shorter by 6 bases and J shorter by 3 bases, with the junction holding 9 bases beyond the gene matches. In Seattle, one collaborating source enrolled patients while the infection was active and tracked those patients longitudinally over the course of disease. Whole blood was collected in K2EDTA tubes by collaborating institutions according to the institutions' own protocols. For TCRbeta analysis, collaborators shipped samples as frozen whole blood, isolated PBMCs, or DNA extracted from either of those sample types. This clone was counted between two and nine times. Its recognized antigen is unknown. Base qualities were left out, and no much larger clone turns up one base away.

TCRbeta CDR3 regions were amplified from genomic DNA using the immunoSEQ Assay, a bias-controlled multiplex PCR. Per the authors' processing: The number of nucleated cells in each sample was estimated by amplification of reference gene primers within the assay. To quantify the absolute abundance of each unique TCRbeta CDR3 rearrangement, sequence reads were collapsed and filtered. For each sample, productive Simpson clonality was calculated as the square root of Simpson's diversity index across productive rearrangements. TCRdb mirrors the immuneACCESS table, restricted to in-frame sequences. Some clones are absent from its copies; in checked studies, under half trace to an unresolved V gene, and the reason for the others is unknown. The DNA was the basis for D and trimming; V, J and clone size are from that table. The sample includes around 260,000 clones, with 84% observed a single time. Approximately 14% of the sample goes to the ten largest clones.

The TCR comes from a person between 70 and 80 years old with COVID-19, enrolled during active disease. Specimen: peripheral blood. Recombination connected TRBV30 to TRBJ1-1; TRBD1 aligns with 8 central bases. The DNA is as follows: TGTGCCTGCACACATGACAGGGGAGACACTGAAGCTTTCTTT. The resulting protein is CACTHDRGDTEAFF.